This passage covers 14 T cell receptor beta chains from one sample sequenced in a study of cytomegalovirus exposure and HLA in healthy donors. PCR used 60 Vbeta primers and 13 Jbeta primers. Repertoires were generated with immunoSEQ multiplex PCR, while TCRdb's copy carries only in-frame clones and drops some. The data contain some 120,000 clones, around 70% of them singletons. The sequenced sample consisted of PBMCs. The receptor set was obtained from a man aged 25-40 years in good health and CMV-seropositive.

V and J are TRBV19 and TRBJ1-4, with 10 bases that match TRBD1. The CDR3 covers 17 residues. The V segment lost 7 bases and the J segment 2 bases; nucleotides outside the gene matches: 10. The germline gives CDR1 LNHDA, CDR2 SQIVND (reference sequence). The CDR3 DNA reads TGTGCCAGTAAGGTTGGGACAGGGGAGGCGACTAATGAAAAACTGTTTTTT. This translates into CASKVGTGEATNEKLFF.

The chain joins TRBV9 to TRBJ1-1; a weak D match, TRBD1 (6 bases). Germline CDR1 reads SGDLS; CDR2 reads YYNGEE. This CDR3 comprises 13 residues. The ends were cut back, 4 bases at V and 3 bases at J, with 10 bases in the middle. CDR3 sequence reads: CASSRQAHTEAFF. The CDR3 DNA reads as TGTGCCAGCAGCCGACAGGCACACACTGAAGCTTTCTTT.

Only one count was recorded for this clone. V is TRBV7-2 and J is TRBJ2-1, with D possibly being TRBD1 (6 bases). V was trimmed by 6 bases and J by 6 bases, leaving 24 bases between them. The CDR3 is 17 amino acids. The germline V gene has CDR1 SGHTA and CDR2 FQGNSA. CDR3 DNA: TGTGCCAGCAGAATATCATGGGACATCGAATTAGGCAATGAGCAGTTCTTC. This gives the protein CASRISWDIELGNEQFF. Full variable domain (missing parts from reference TRBV7-2 and TRBJ2-1): GAGVSQSPSNKVTEKGKDVELRCDPISGHTALYWYRQSLGQGLEFLIYFQGNSAPDKSGLPSDRFSAERTGGSVSTLTIQRTQQEDSAVYLCASRISWDIELGNEQFFGPGTRLTVL.

The J gene is TRBJ2-3, the V gene TRBV2; TRBD2 matches at 8 bases. The CDR3 length is 14 residues. The V gene end was trimmed by 2 bases and the J gene end by 4 bases; junction bases not matched to a gene: 2. The germline CDR1 and CDR2 sequences are SNHLY and FYNNEI. CDR3 amino acids: CASSERGGADTQYF. As DNA, the CDR3 is TGTGCCAGCAGTGAACGGGGGGGCGCAGATACGCAGTATTTT.

This chain connects TRBV10-3 to TRBJ1-2, with TRBD1 identical over 9 bases. Losses at the gene ends were 11 bases for V and 2 bases for J; bases not matched to a gene: 6. This CDR3 is built from 13 residues. The germline V gene has CDR1 ENHRY and CDR2 SYGVKD. The CDR3 reads CAATGGANYGYTF. For the CDR3, the DNA is TGTGCCGCAACAGGGGGCGCAAACTATGGCTACACCTTC.

The chain recombines TRBV29-1 with TRBJ2-1, with D perhaps TRBD1 (5 bases). The germline gives CDR1 SQVTM, CDR2 ANQGSEA. The CDR3 is made up of 13 amino acids. The germline V and J ends were trimmed by 4 bases and 4 bases, with 11 bases remaining between them. The CDR3 nucleotides read TGCAGCGTTGTCGGCGCAGGGTACAATGAGCAGTTCTTC. Protein sequence: CSVVGAGYNEQFF.

The J gene is TRBJ2-3, the V gene TRBV5-6, with 10 bases identical to TRBD1. CDR1 and CDR2 (germline): SGHDT, YYEEEE. This CDR3 region has 17 residues. V shed 3 bases, J shed 5 bases, and the junction held 12 bases outside the gene matches. CDR3 in DNA: TGTGCCAGCAGCTGGGGTCCCGGGACAGGGGAGGGAGATACGCAGTATTTT. Its translation: CASSWGPGTGEGDTQYF. The variable domain in full, completed from reference TRBV5-6 and TRBJ2-3, reads DAGVTQSPTHLIKTRGQQVTLRCSPKSGHDTVSWYQQALGQGPQFIFQYYEEEERQRGNFPDRFSGHQFPNYSSELNVNALLLGDSALYLCASSWGPGTGEGDTQYFGPGTRLTVL.

The V call is TRBV29-1, the J call TRBJ2-5; 10 bases align to TRBD1. Trimming cost V 0 bases and J 4 bases; bases outside gene matches: 5. In germline, CDR1 is SQVTM, CDR2 ANQGSEA. The length of the CDR3 is 15 residues. The CDR3 bases are TGCAGCGTTGAAGACCGGGACAGGGGAGGAGAGACCCAGTACTTC. The encoded protein is CSVEDRDRGGETQYF.

This chain links TRBV11-2 with TRBJ1-2; no firm D call. V was clipped by 7 bases and J by 3 bases, with 12 bases between them. Per the germline V gene, CDR1 is SGHAT and CDR2 is FQNNGV. CDR3 length: 13 residues. The CDR3 DNA sequence: TGTGCCAGCACTCTGAACCGGGACTATGGCTACACCTTC. Translating gives CASTLNRDYGYTF.

This clone appeared a single time. The chain joins TRBV7-3 to TRBJ2-1; D may be TRBD2 (6 bases). CDR1 and CDR2 (germline): SGHTA, FQGTGA. There are 16 residues in the CDR3. The V and J ends lost 2 bases and 7 bases respectively, with 18 bases between them. Here the CDR3 DNA reads TGTGCCAGCAGCTTATTGGGCTCGGGTAGCGGTAATGAGCAGTTCTTC. Encoded protein: CASSLLGSGSGNEQFF.

The chain is built from TRBV30 and TRBJ2-5, with 12 bases matching TRBD2. CDR3 length equals 16 residues. In germline, CDR1 is GTSNPN, CDR2 SVGIG (reference sequence). J gave up 5 bases and V 0 bases, and 7 bases lay outside the gene matches. The CDR3 sequence: CAWSVGSSGGVETQYF. DNA of the CDR3: TGTGCCTGGAGTGTAGGATCTAGCGGGGGGGTTGAGACCCAGTACTTC. Supplemented by reference TRBV30 and TRBJ2-5, the full variable domain reads SQTIHQWPATLVQPVGSPLSLECTVEGTSNPNLYWYRQAAGRGLQLLFYSVGIGQISSEVPQNLSASRPQDRQFILSSKKLLLSDSGFYLCAWSVGSSGGVETQYFGPGTRLLVL.

This clone appeared a few times. For the CDR3, the DNA is TGTGCCAGCAGTTTATCGAGGCGGAGGGTGAGCGCTGAAGCTTTCTTT. As protein: CASSLSRRRVSAEAFF. The V call is TRBV27, the J call TRBJ1-1; D is uncertain. The CDR3 extends over 16 amino acids. Trimming took 0 bases from V and 6 from J, leaving 17 bases between them. Per germline, CDR1 MNHEY and CDR2 SMNVEV (reference sequence).

This clone was counted only a few times. The junction shows a germline mismatch at one end, possibly a read error. The rearrangement uses TRBV7-7 and TRBJ2-2, with D possibly TRBD1 on 6 matching bases. Germline CDR1 and CDR2: SSHAT and FNYEAQ (reference sequence). There are 16 residues in the CDR3. The CDR3 bases are TGTGCTAGCAGCCCCCCTCCGACAGGCGGTACCGGGGAGCTGTTTTTT. It encodes CASSPPPTGGTGELFF.

The chain uses TRBV10-3 and TRBJ2-2, with a tentative D call TRBD2 (6 bases). V was pared by 6 bases and J by 3 bases, with 14 bases between. The CDR3 totals 15 residues. The germline V gene encodes CDR1 ENHRY and CDR2 SYGVKD. The CDR3 nucleotides read TGTGCCATCAGGCCGTTGGAGCGGGACACCGGGGAGCTGTTTTTT. As protein: CAIRPLERDTGELFF.